This T cell receptor (beta chain) was documented in a study of T cell responses to AZD1222 COVID-19 vaccine. Clones were read by immunoSEQ multiplex PCR, and TCRdb kept only the in-frame ones, dropping some. The data contain 100,000 or so clones, roughly 86% of them seen just once; the ten biggest clones take up roughly 10%. There are 16 residues in the CDR3. From germline, CDR1 is SGHTA and CDR2 FQGNSA. Trimming shortened V by 5 bases and J by 0 bases, and 17 bases separated the two germline ends. V usage is TRBV7-2 and J usage is TRBJ2-7, with D possibly TRBD2 on 5 matching bases. Sample: peripheral blood, taken 28 days after the second AZD1222 dose. The source of this sequence is an adult who received the AZD1222 COVID-19 vaccine. CDR3 loop: CASSPGSRNSSYEQYF. DNA of the CDR3: TGTGCCAGCAGCCCGGGGAGTCGGAACAGCTCCTACGAGCAGTACTTC.